The entry that follows covers one T cell receptor (beta chain) sequence. The repertoire was sequenced with immunoSEQ multiplex PCR; TCRdb's copy has only in-frame clones and lacks some. The data show 150,000 to 200,000 clones, with roughly 86% seen just once and roughly 5.5% held by the top ten. The data derive from a study of T cell responses to AZD1222 COVID-19 vaccine. The CDR3 runs 14 residues. Unmatched junction bases numbered 8, after V lost 8 bases and J lost 3 bases. Germline CDR1 and CDR2: KGHSH and LQKENI. This receptor was obtained from an adult in good health. This chain joins TRBV18 and TRBJ2-7, with 9 bases identical to TRBD1. This sample comprised peripheral blood, obtained on day 0 of AZD1222 vaccination. As DNA, the CDR3 is TGTGCCAGCGGCCCCGGGACAGGGCACTACGAGCAGTACTTC. This codes for CASGPGTGHYEQYF.